This TCR beta chain is drawn from a study of CD8 T cells in ankylosing spondylitis listed by TCRdb under 2017. Some background on the complete study: T cell receptor beta repertoires were profiled in healthy donors and ankylosing spondylitis patients so that disease-linked TCR variants could be found. Samples of peripheral blood were taken, and for ankylosing spondylitis patients, synovial fluid was collected as well. In total, the full study cohort was made up of 100 to 140 healthy donors and 25 ankylosing spondylitis patients. What the authors observed across the whole study: Some TCR beta motif variants had previously been reported in synovial fluid and blood of reactive arthritis patients, which suggested common disease-initiation mechanisms. Significant enrichment of the disease-linked clones was reported in matched synovial fluid samples from ankylosing spondylitis patients. The disease-linked clones showed a CD8+ phenotype and occurred at relatively low frequencies in peripheral blood. A TCR beta motif of roughly 8 highly homologous amino acid variants appeared characteristic of blood from ankylosing spondylitis patients.

From the germline V gene (reference sequence), CDR1 is SEHNR and CDR2 is FQNEAQ. V ends up 8 bases short and J 4 bases short, with an unmatched junction base count of 6. Its CDR3 holds 13 amino acids, cysteine through phenylalanine. The entry retains the CDR3 DNA only, 39 bases that are in frame from base 1. The listed sequencing device is Illumina HiSeq 2500. Quantitative 5'-RACE with molecular barcodes was the method used to prepare the TCR beta libraries. The paper's processing steps were these. A new computational method based on a probabilistic model of VDJ rearrangement was used to identify disease-linked TCR variants. The public reads were run again by TCRdb, first through fastp at Q25 and then through MiXCR, and only productive beta chains were kept. CDR3 protein duplicates are merged, each entry listing the most common genes and DNA. These V and J calls are TCRdb output, not the study's own analysis. The sample table holds around 490,000 distinct CDR3 sequences, of which roughly 5.2% were seen once. The top ten constitute roughly 3.5% of the sample.

This clonotype has a count of ten or more. What this receptor recognizes is not known. Within one base of it there is no much larger clone, and no base qualities were kept. The source material was blood, either unsorted or a sorted T cell fraction (not recorded which). This sequence was found in a male donor with ankylosing spondylitis. The rearrangement joined TRBV7-9 to TRBJ2-3, and 7 junctional nucleotides match TRBD2. The DNA sequence follows: TGTGCCAGCTTCCGGGGGAGGGCAGATACGCAGTATTTT. The translation is CASFRGRADTQYF.